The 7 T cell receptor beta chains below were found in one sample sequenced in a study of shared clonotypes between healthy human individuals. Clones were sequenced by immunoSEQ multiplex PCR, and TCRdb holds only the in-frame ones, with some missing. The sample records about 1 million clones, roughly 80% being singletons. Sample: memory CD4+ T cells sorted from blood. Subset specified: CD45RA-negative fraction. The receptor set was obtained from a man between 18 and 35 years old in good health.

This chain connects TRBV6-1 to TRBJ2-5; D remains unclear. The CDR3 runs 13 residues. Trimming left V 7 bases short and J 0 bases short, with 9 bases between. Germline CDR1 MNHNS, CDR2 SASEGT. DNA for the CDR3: TGTGCCAGCAACGCTAGGGACCAAGAGACCCAGTACTTC. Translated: CASNARDQETQYF.

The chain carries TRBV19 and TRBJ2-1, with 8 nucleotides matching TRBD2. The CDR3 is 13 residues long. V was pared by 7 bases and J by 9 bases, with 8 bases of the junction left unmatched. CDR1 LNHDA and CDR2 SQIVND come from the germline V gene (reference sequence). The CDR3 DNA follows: TGTGCCAGTATGGAAAGCGGGAGAGGTGAGCAGTTCTTC. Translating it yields CASMESGRGEQFF.

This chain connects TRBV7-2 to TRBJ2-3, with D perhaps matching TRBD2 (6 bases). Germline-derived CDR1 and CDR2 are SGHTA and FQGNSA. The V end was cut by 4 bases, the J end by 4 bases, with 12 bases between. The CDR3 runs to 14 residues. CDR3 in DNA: TGTGCCAGCAGCTGGGGGGTAACCGCAGATACGCAGTATTTT. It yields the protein CASSWGVTADTQYF.

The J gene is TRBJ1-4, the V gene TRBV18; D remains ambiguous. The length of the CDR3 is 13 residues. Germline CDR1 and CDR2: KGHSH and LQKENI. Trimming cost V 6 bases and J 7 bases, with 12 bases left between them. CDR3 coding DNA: TGTGCCAGCTCGAGAGGGATTGGTGAAAAACTGTTTTTT. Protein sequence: CASSRGIGEKLFF.

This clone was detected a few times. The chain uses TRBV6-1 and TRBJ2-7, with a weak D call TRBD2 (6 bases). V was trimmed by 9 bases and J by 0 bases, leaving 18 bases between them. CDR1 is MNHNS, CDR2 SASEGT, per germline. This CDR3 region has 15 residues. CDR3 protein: CASVDLARSSYEQYF. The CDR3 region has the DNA TGTGCCAGTGTCGACCTAGCGAGGAGCTCCTACGAGCAGTACTTC.

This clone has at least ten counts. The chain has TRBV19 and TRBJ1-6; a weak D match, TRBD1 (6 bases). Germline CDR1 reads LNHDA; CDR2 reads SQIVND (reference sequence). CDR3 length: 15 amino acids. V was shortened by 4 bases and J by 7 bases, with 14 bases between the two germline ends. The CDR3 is CASSTATGANSPLHF. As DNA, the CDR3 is TGTGCCAGTAGTACCGCGACAGGAGCAAATTCACCCCTCCACTTT.

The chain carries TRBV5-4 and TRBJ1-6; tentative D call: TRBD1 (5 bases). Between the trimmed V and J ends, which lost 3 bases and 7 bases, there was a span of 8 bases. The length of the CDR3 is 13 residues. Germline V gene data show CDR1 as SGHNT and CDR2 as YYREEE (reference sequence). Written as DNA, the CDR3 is TGTGCCAGCAGCTCACAGGAAAATTCACCCCTCCACTTT. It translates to CASSSQENSPLHF.